The 20 T cell receptor beta chains below come from one sample, sequenced in a study of shared clonotypes between healthy human individuals. Data came from immunoSEQ multiplex PCR; TCRdb stores just in-frame clones and leaves some out. The sample gives roughly 1,500,000 clones, about 98.5% of which show up once; around 0.33% is in the top ten. The sample consisted of naive CD4+ T cells sorted from blood. Subset: CD45RA+ positively selected. These receptors came from a man in his thirties or forties in good health.

J is TRBJ1-3 and V is TRBV6-1; possible D gene TRBD1, 6 bases. The V end lost 6 bases, the J end lost 1 base, and 16 bases lay between the germline ends. This CDR3 has 16 amino acids. The germline CDR1 and CDR2 sequences are MNHNS and SASEGT. The CDR3 region has the DNA TGTGCCAGCAGGGAATACGGGGGCGCTTCTGGAAACACCATATATTTT. Protein product: CASREYGGASGNTIYF.

This clone was observed a single time. V usage is TRBV25-1 and J usage is TRBJ2-7; 7 bases map to TRBD2. The germline V gene encodes CDR1 MGHDK and CDR2 SYGVNS. The CDR3 has 15 amino acids. Trimming at V came to 1 base and at J to 2 bases, leaving 5 bases not matched to a gene. The CDR3 DNA is TGTGCCAGCAGTGAATCGAGAGCGGGAACCTACGAGCAGTACTTC. Protein product: CASSESRAGTYEQYF.

This chain joins TRBV5-4 and TRBJ1-2; 8 bases are a match to TRBD1. The CDR3 extends over 16 amino acids. The V gene's germline CDR1 is SGHNT and CDR2 YYREEE (reference sequence). Trimming took 0 bases from V and 4 from J; bases not matched to a gene: 8. CDR3 nucleotide sequence: TGTGCCAGCAGCTTGGGACAGGGGAAAGGGAGCTATGGCTACACCTTC. It translates to CASSLGQGKGSYGYTF.

This CDR3 reads CASSYEGQLNTEAFF. CDR3 in DNA: TGCGCCAGCAGCTACGAGGGACAGCTTAACACTGAAGCTTTCTTT. This chain connects TRBV5-1 to TRBJ1-1, with 7 bases fitting TRBD1. V lost 3 bases, J lost 2 bases, and 7 bases stayed unmatched. In germline, CDR1 is SGHRS, CDR2 YFSETQ. This CDR3 has 15 residues.

The chain carries TRBV18 and TRBJ2-5; 11 bases align to TRBD2. Germline V gives CDR1 KGHSH, CDR2 LQKENI. This CDR3 is 18 amino acids long. Trimming removed 3 bases from V and 0 bases from J; junction bases left unmatched: 9. In DNA, the CDR3 is TGTGCCAGCTCACCGTTAGCGGGAGGGCCTTCTAACCAAGAGACCCAGTACTTC. It encodes CASSPLAGGPSNQETQYF. Full variable domain (remainder filled in from reference TRBV18 and TRBJ2-5): NAGVMQNPRHLVRRRGQEARLRCSPMKGHSHVYWYRQLPEEGLKFMVYLQKENIIDESGMPKERFSAEFPKEGPSILRIQQVVRGDSAAYFCASSPLAGGPSNQETQYFGPGTRLLVL.

In the case of this clone: A junction boundary mismatches the germline segment, possibly from a read error. In DNA form, the CDR3 reads TGTGCTAGCAGTGAGCCGAGACGGCCAGATACGCAGTATTTT. Translation gives CASSEPRRPDTQYF. The V and J genes are TRBV7-7 and TRBJ2-3, with D uncertain. CDR1 is SSHAT, CDR2 FNYEAQ, per germline (reference sequence). CDR3 length equals 14 residues.

This chain links TRBV14 with TRBJ2-5, with TRBD1 matching over 10 bases. With V trimmed by 4 bases and J by 5 bases, 16 bases remained unmatched. The CDR3 is 18 residues long. The V gene's germline CDR1 is SGHDN and CDR2 FVKESK. Here the CDR3 DNA reads TGTGCCAGCAGCCCAACCCGGGACAGGGGTCGGAAGACGGAGACCCAGTACTTC. Protein product: CASSPTRDRGRKTETQYF.

Only one count was recorded for this clone. The chain couples TRBV29-1 to TRBJ2-6; D gene ambiguous. Trimming took 7 bases from V and 0 from J, leaving 10 bases between them. CDR1 SQVTM and CDR2 ANQGSEA come from the germline V gene. The length of the CDR3 is 14 residues. The CDR3 coding sequence is TGCAGCGCTTCGGATTCCTCTGGGGCCAACGTCCTGACTTTC. Its protein is CSASDSSGANVLTF.

This rearrangement joins TRBV27 to TRBJ2-3; 9 bases fit TRBD2. This CDR3 comprises 14 residues. Germline V gene data show CDR1 as MNHEY and CDR2 as SMNVEV (reference sequence). V lost 8 bases to trimming and J lost 1 base; unmatched junction nucleotides: 4. The CDR3 DNA reads TGTGCCAGCGAACTAGCGGGTTGCACAGATACGCAGTATTTT. Translating gives CASELAGCTDTQYF.

The V gene is TRBV28, the J gene TRBJ2-5, with D perhaps matching TRBD2 (5 bases). V lost 3 bases and J lost 5, with 10 bases in between. Germline V gene data show CDR1 as MDHEN and CDR2 as SYDVKM. This CDR3 comprises 13 residues. This CDR3 is CASSFSDVETQYF. The CDR3 coding sequence is TGTGCCAGCAGTTTTAGCGATGTGGAGACCCAGTACTTC.

The chain recombines TRBV10-1 with TRBJ2-2; TRBD2 aligns across 7 bases. V was pared by 6 bases and J by 5 bases, with 6 bases of the junction left unmatched. This CDR3 comprises 14 residues. CDR1 and CDR2 from the germline V gene are WNHNN and SYGVQD (reference sequence). The CDR3 nucleotides read TGCGCCAGCAGAGGCGCGGGAGCAACCGGGGAGCTGTTTTTT. It is translated as CASRGAGATGELFF.

The chain has TRBV6-5 and TRBJ1-2; 9 bases agree with TRBD1. Trimming removed 0 bases from V and 4 bases from J; junction bases left unmatched: 6. The CDR3 length is 16 residues. CDR1 and CDR2 (germline): MNHEY, SVGAGI. This chain's CDR3 is CASSYSIVGQGYGYTF. DNA of the CDR3: TGTGCCAGCAGTTACTCGATAGTGGGACAGGGCTATGGCTACACCTTC.

The rearrangement uses TRBV5-1 and TRBJ1-1; weak D call: TRBD1 (5 bases). CDR1 and CDR2 (germline): SGHRS, YFSETQ. The CDR3 runs to 15 residues. V lost 1 base and J lost 8, with 18 bases in between. The CDR3 DNA reads as TGCGCCAGCAGCTTGTTGGCCCAGGGCGAGCTCGAAGCTTTCTTT. This gives the protein CASSLLAQGELEAFF.

The chain links TRBV9 to TRBJ2-7, with 7 nucleotides matching TRBD1. CDR1 is SGDLS and CDR2 is YYNGEE in the germline V gene. Trimming cost V 3 bases and J 2 bases; bases outside gene matches: 8. This CDR3 has 15 amino acids. The DNA of the CDR3 is TGTGCCAGCAGCGCCACTTGGGACAGCGCCTACGAGCAGTACTTC. This codes for CASSATWDSAYEQYF.

The chain recombines TRBV7-2 with TRBJ1-1; 8 bases line up with TRBD1. Germline V lookup: CDR1 SGHTA, CDR2 FQGNSA. The ends lost 6 bases at V and 2 bases at J; junction bases unmatched: 8. This CDR3 has 15 amino acids. CDR3 coding DNA: TGTGCCAGCAGTACCCCCGGGACAGGTAACACTGAAGCTTTCTTT. Protein product: CASSTPGTGNTEAFF.

V usage is TRBV4-1 and J usage is TRBJ1-1; D unclear. V was clipped by 2 bases and J by 1 base, with 8 bases between them. Per germline, CDR1 MGHRA and CDR2 YSYEKL. CDR3 length equals 14 residues. The CDR3 DNA reads TGCGCCAGCAGCCAAAGGGAGCAGAACACTGAAGCTTTCTTT. Amino acids: CASSQREQNTEAFF.

The V gene is TRBV30, the J gene TRBJ2-1; a weak D match, TRBD2 (6 bases). CDR3 length equals 15 residues. Germline-derived CDR1 and CDR2 are GTSNPN and SVGIG (reference sequence). V lost 3 bases and J lost 0, with 12 bases in between. DNA of the CDR3: TGTGCCTGGAGCCGGGACTTTAGCTCCTACAATGAGCAGTTCTTC. Translating it yields CAWSRDFSSYNEQFF.

This chain uses TRBV29-1 with TRBJ1-2, with TRBD1 as a possible D gene (6 bases). Trimming took off 3 bases at V and 7 bases at J, with 18 bases between the two ends. In germline, CDR1 is SQVTM, CDR2 ANQGSEA. The CDR3 is 14 amino acids. The CDR3 is CSVDRSPGVSGYTF. The DNA of the CDR3 is TGCAGCGTTGATCGGTCCCCAGGGGTGAGTGGCTACACCTTC.

This chain links TRBV10-3 with TRBJ2-2, with D maybe TRBD2 (6 bases). This CDR3 region has 14 residues. V was shortened by 11 bases and J by 4 bases, with 17 bases between the two germline ends. In germline, CDR1 is ENHRY, CDR2 SYGVKD. CDR3 amino acids: CASQAGQITGELFF. In DNA, the CDR3 is TGTGCCTCTCAGGCGGGGCAGATCACCGGGGAGCTGTTTTTT.

CDR3 protein: CASSLPIWGQGNEQYF. CDR3 nucleotide sequence: TGTGCCAGCAGCTTACCCATATGGGGACAGGGGAACGAGCAGTACTTC. This chain links TRBV7-9 with TRBJ2-7; TRBD1 aligns across 10 bases. Trimming took 2 bases from V and 5 from J; bases not matched to a gene: 9. The CDR3 is 16 amino acids. The germline V gene has CDR1 SEHNR and CDR2 FQNEAQ (reference sequence).